This T cell receptor beta chain is from a study of blood T cell repertoires in COVID-19. Whole-study context: The United States, Italy and Spain were the sources of the acute and convalescent COVID-19 samples.

The CDR3 is 16 amino acids. From germline, CDR1 is SGHNT and CDR2 YYREEE (reference sequence). V gave up 3 bases and J gave up 1 base; unmatched junction bases: 9. TCRdb's table, derived via immunoSEQ multiplex PCR, lists solely in-frame clones and lacks some. This table holds over 45,000 clones, 89% found once. The sample taken for sequencing was peripheral blood. The V gene is TRBV5-4, the J gene TRBJ2-5; 7 bases align to TRBD1. This clonotype was obtained from an elderly woman with acute or convalescent COVID-19. The CDR3 region has the DNA TGTGCCAGCAGCTCGCTCGAGGGGGCACGCCAAGAGACCCAGTACTTC. Protein product: CASSSLEGARQETQYF.